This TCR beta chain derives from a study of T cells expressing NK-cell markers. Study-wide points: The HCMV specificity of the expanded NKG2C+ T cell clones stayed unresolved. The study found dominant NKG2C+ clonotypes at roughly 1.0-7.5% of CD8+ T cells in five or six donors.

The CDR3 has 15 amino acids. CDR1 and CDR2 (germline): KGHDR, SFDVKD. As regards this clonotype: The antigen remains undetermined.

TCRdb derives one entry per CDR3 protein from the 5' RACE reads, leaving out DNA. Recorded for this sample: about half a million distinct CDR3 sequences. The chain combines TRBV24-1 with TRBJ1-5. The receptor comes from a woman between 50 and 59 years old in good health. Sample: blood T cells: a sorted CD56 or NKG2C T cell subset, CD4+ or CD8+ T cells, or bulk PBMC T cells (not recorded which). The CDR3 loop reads CATSAEGRSNQPQHF.